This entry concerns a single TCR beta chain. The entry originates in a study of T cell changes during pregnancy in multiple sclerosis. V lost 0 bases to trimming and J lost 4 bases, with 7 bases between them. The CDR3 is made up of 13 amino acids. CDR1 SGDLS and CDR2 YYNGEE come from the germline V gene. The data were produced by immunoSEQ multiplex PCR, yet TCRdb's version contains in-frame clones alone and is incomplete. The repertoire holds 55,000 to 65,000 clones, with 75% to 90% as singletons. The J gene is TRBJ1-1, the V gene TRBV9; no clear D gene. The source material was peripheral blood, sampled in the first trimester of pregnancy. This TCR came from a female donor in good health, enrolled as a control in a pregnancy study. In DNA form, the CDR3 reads TGTGCCAGCAGCGTAGGGGCGGGCACTGAAGCTTTCTTT. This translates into CASSVGAGTEAFF.